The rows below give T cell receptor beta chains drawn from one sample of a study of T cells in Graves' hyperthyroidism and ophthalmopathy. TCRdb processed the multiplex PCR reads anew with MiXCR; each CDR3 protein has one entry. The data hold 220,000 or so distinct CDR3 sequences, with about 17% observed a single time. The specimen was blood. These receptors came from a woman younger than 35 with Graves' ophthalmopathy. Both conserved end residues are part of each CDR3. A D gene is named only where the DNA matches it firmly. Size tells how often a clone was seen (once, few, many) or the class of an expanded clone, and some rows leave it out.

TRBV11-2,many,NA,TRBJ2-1,TGTGCCAGCAGCTTAGCTATCCCCTCCTATGAGCAGTTCTTC,CASSLAIPSYEQFF
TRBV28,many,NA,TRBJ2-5,TGTGCCAGCAGTTTGGGGTTATACGCCGGGCCCGAAGAGACCCAGTACTTC,CASSLGLYAGPEETQYF
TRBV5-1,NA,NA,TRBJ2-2,TGCGCCAGCAGCCCCTCCGAAACCGGGGAGCTGTTTTTT,CASSPSETGELFF
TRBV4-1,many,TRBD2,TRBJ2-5,TGCGCCAGCAGCCAAGAGGGAAGCGGGGGTTTGAAGACCCAGTACTTC,CASSQEGSGGLKTQYF
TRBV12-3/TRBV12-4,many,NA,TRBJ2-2,TGTGCCAGCATCCAGGATCCGAACACCGGGGAGCTGTTTTTT,CASIQDPNTGELFF
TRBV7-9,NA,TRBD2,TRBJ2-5,TGTGCCAGCAGCCAAACCGGGACTAGCGGAGAAGAGACCCAGTACTTC,CASSQTGTSGEETQYF
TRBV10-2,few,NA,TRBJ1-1,TGCGCCAGCAGGGGAGGTCCCGGGACTGAAGCTTTCTTT,CASRGGPGTEAFF
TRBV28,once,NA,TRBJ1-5,TGTGCCAGCAGTGGTTGGGGAACTAGCAATCAGCCCCAGCATTTT,CASSGWGTSNQPQHF
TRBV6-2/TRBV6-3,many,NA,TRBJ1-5,TGTGCCAGCAGTTACGGCCGGGGGGGAGGACCGCCCCAGCATTTT,CASSYGRGGGPPQHF
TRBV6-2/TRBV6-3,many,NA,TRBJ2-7,TGTGCCAGCAGCCCCCCTGAAGCAGGAGTCTCCTACGAGCAGTACTTC,CASSPPEAGVSYEQYF
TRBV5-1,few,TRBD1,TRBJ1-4,TGCGCCAGCAGCCTGGGACAGGGAGCTGAAAAACTGTTTTTT,CASSLGQGAEKLFF
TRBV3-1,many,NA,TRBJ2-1,TGTGCCAGCAGCCAGGTCGTCAGGGGAAATGAGCAGTTCTTC,CASSQVVRGNEQFF
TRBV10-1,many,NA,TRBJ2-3,TGCGCCAGCAGTGAGACGGACCACCCGGATACGCAGTATTTT,CASSETDHPDTQYF
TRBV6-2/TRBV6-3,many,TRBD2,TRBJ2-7,TGTGCCAGCAGTAAGACTAGCGGCACCTACGAGCAGTACTTC,CASSKTSGTYEQYF
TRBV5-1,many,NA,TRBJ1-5,TGCGCCAGCAGCTTGGACAGCAGGCAGCCCCAGCATTTT,CASSLDSRQPQHF
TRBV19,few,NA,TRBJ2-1,TGTGCCAGTAGTATAACAGCTAGCCTCGCTTACAATGAGCAGTTCTTC,CASSITASLAYNEQFF
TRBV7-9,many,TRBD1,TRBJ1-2,TGTGCCAGCAGCTTAGCACAGGGGGCGTCGACCCATGGCTACACCTTC,CASSLAQGASTHGYTF
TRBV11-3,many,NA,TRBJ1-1,TGTGCCAGCAGCCTAGCCGAGTGGGCGAACACTGAAGCTTTCTTT,CASSLAEWANTEAFF
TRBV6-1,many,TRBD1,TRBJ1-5,TGTGCCAGCAGTTATTGGGACAGGGGGAATCAGCCCCAGCATTTT,CASSYWDRGNQPQHF
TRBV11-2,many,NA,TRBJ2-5,TGTGCCAGCAGCTTCGAGGAGACCCAGTACTTC,CASSFEETQYF
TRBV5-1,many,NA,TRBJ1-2,TGCGCCAGCAGCTTGACGGTTGGATATGGCTACACCTTC,CASSLTVGYGYTF
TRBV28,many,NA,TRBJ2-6,TGTGCCAGCAGACCGCAGAGCTCTGGGGCCAACGTCCTGACTTTC,CASRPQSSGANVLTF
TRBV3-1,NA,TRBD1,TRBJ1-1,TGTGCCAGCAGCCAAGTGGGACAGGGTGAAGCTTTCTTT,CASSQVGQGEAFF
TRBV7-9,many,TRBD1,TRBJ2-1,TGTGCCAGCAGCCTGATCCGGGACAGGGACTACAATGAGCAGTTCTTC,CASSLIRDRDYNEQFF
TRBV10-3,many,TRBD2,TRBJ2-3,TGTGCCATCAGTAGCGGGAGGGCCTCAGATACGCAGTATTTT,CAISSGRASDTQYF
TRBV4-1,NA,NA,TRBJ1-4,TGCGCCAGCAGCCAAGAGCCCCTGACGTCAGTCGAACTGTTTTTT,CASSQEPLTSVELFF
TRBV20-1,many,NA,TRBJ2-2,TGCAGTGCTAGACGGACGGGGAACACCGGGGAGCTGTTTTTT,CSARRTGNTGELFF
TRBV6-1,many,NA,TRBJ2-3,TGTGCCAGCAGTACGGACTTTGCGGATACGCAGTATTTT,CASSTDFADTQYF
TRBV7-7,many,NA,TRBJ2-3,TGTGCTAGCAGCCATATCTCCGATACGCAGTATTTT,CASSHISDTQYF
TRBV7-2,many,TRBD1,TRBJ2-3,TGTGCCAGCAGCCGTCGGTGGGGGGACAGGAGCACAGATACGCAGTATTTT,CASSRRWGDRSTDTQYF
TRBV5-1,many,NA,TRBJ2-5,TGCGCCAGCAGCTTGGATAGCGGACAAGAGACCCAGTACTTC,CASSLDSGQETQYF
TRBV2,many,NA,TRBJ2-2,TGTGCCAGCAAGGATCAGGGAACCGGGGAGCTGTTTTTT,CASKDQGTGELFF
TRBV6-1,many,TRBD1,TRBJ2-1,TGTGCCAGCAGTACCTTCGGACAGGTGGGGTACAATGAGCAGTTCTTC,CASSTFGQVGYNEQFF
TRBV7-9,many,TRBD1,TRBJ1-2,TGTGCCAGCAGCCTGGGACAGGGGGCCGTCTATGGCTACACCTTC,CASSLGQGAVYGYTF
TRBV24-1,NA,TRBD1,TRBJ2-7,TGTGCCACCAGTGATCCAGGGGGCGACGAGCAGTACTTC,CATSDPGGDEQYF
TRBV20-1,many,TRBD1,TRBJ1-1,TGCAGTGCTAGTAGGATTAGGGGGCTGAACACTGAAGCTTTCTTT,CSASRIRGLNTEAFF
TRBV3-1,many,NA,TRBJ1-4,TGTGCCAGCAGCCAACCTTCTGACGGAAGCGATAATGAAAAACTGTTTTTT,CASSQPSDGSDNEKLFF
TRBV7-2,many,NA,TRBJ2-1,TGTGCCAGCAGCTTAGGAAGGGGTATCTACAATGAGCAGTTCTTC,CASSLGRGIYNEQFF
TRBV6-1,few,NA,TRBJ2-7,TGTGCCAGCAGCACCCGGGACACCTACGAGCAGTACTTC,CASSTRDTYEQYF
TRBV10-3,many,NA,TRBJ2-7,TGTGCCATCAGTGGGAAGGACACCCGGGTCGAGCAGTACTTC,CAISGKDTRVEQYF
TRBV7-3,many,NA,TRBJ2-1,TGTGCCAGCAGCCTAAGCTTATACAATGAGCAGTTCTTC,CASSLSLYNEQFF
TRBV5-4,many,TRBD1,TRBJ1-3,TGTGCCAGCAGCCAGACAGGGAAAGACACCATATATTTT,CASSQTGKDTIYF
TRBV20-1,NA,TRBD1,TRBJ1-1,TGCAGTGCGGGACAGGGGAGGACTGAAGCTTTCTTT,CSAGQGRTEAFF
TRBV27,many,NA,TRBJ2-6,TGTGCCAGCAGGTACTCCCGTTTGGGGGGTTCCTCTGGGGCCAACGTCCTGACTTTC,CASRYSRLGGSSGANVLTF